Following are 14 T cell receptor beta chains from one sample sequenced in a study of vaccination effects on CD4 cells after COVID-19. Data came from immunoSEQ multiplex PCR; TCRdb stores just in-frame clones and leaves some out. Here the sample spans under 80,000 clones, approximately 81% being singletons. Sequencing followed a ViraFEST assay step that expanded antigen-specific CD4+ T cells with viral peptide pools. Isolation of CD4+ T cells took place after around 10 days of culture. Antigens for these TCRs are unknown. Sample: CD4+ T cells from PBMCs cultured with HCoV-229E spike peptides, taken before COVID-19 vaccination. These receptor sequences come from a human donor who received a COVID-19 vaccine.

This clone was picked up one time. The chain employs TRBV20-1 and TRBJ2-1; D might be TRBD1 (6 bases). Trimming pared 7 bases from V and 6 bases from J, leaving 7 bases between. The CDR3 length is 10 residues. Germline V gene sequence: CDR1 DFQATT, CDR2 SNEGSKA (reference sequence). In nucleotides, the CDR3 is TGCAGTGGGGGGCGCAATGAGCAGTTCTTC. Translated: CSGGRNEQFF.

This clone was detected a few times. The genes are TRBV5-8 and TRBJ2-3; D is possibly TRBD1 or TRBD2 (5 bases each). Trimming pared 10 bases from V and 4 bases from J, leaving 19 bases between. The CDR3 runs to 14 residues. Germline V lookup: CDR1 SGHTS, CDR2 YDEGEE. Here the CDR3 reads CAAPGTLAADTQYF. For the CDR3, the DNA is TGTGCCGCCCCCGGGACCCTGGCCGCAGATACGCAGTATTTT.

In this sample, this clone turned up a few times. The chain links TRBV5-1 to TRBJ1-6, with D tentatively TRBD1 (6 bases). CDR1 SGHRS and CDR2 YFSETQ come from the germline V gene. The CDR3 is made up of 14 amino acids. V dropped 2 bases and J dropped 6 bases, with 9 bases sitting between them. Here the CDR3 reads CASSLWTVNSPLHF. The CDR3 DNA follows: TGCGCCAGCAGCTTATGGACAGTTAATTCACCCCTCCACTTT.

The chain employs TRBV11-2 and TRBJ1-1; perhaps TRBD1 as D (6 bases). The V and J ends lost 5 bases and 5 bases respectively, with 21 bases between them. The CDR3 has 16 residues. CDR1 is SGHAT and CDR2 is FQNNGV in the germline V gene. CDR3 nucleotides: TGTGCCAGCAGCCTTAATTATCAGGGGCGAGATACTGAAGCTTTCTTT. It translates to CASSLNYQGRDTEAFF.

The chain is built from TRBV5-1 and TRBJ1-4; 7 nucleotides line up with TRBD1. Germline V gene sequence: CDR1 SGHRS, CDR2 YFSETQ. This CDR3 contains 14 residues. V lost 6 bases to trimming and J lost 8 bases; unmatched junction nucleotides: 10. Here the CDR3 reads CASTRQGGGEKLFF. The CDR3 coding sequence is TGCGCCAGCACCCGACAGGGAGGAGGGGAAAAACTGTTTTTT.

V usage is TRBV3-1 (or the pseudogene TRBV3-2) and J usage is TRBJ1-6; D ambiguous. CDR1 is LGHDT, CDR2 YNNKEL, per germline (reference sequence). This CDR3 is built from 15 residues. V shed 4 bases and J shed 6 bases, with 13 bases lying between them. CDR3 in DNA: TGTGCCAGCAGCCCTGCCAGGTGGGCTAATTCACCCCTCCACTTT. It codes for CASSPARWANSPLHF.

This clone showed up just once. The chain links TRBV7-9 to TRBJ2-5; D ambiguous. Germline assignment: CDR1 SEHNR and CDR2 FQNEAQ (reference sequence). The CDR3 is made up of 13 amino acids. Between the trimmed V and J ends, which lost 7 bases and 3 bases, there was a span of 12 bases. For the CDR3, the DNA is TGTGCCAGCAAAATGGCAGGAAAAGAGACCCAGTACTTC. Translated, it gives CASKMAGKETQYF.

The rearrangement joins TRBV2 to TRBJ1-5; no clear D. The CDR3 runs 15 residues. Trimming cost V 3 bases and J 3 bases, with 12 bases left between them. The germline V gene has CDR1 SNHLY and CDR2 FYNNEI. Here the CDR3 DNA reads TGTGCCAGCAGTGACGAACAGCTACCCAATCAGCCCCAGCATTTT. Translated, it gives CASSDEQLPNQPQHF.

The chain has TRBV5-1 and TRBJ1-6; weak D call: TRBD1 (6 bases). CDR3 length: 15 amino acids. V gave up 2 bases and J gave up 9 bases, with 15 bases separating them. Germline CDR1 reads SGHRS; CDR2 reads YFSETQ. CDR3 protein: CASSFRQGMSSPLHF. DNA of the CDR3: TGCGCCAGCAGCTTTCGGCAGGGGATGAGTTCACCCCTCCACTTT.

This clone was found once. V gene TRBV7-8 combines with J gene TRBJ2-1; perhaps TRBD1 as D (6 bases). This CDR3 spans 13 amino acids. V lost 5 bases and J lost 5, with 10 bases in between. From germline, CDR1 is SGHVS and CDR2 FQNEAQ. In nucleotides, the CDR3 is TGTGCCAGCAGCCTAGGACAGAACAATGAGCAGTTCTTC. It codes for CASSLGQNNEQFF.

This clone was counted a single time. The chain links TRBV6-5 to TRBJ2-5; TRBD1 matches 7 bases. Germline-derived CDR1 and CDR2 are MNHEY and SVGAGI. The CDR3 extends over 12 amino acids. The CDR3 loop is CSSRQGRETQYF. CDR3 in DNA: TGTAGCAGTAGACAGGGTAGGGAGACCCAGTACTTC.

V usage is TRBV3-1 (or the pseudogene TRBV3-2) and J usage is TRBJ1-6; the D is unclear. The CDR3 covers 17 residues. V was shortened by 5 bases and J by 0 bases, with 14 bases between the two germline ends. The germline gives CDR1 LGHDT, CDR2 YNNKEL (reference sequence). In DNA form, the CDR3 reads TGTGCCAGCAGCGCCCGGACGGAGAGCTCCTATAATTCACCCCTCCACTTT. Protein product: CASSARTESSYNSPLHF.

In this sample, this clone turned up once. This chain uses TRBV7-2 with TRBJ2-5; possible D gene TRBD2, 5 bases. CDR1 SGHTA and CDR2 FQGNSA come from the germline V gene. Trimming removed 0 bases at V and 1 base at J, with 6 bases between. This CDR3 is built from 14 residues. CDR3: CASSLASAQETQYF. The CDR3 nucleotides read TGTGCCAGCAGCTTAGCTAGCGCCCAAGAGACCCAGTACTTC.

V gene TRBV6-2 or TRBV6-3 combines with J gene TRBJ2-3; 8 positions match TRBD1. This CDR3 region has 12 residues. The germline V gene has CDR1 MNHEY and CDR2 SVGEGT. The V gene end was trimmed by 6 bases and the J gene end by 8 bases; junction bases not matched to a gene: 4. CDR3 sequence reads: CASRPQGATQYF. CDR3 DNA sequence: TGTGCCAGCAGGCCTCAGGGGGCTACGCAGTATTTT.